Shown below are 21 T cell receptor beta chains from a single sample sequenced in a study of radiotherapy plus CTLA-4 blockade in lung cancer (dated by TCRdb to 2017 to 2018). Libraries were built with the immunoSEQ multiplex PCR assay. In TCRdb, the immuneACCESS table is reduced to in-frame sequences with V and J assigned. These tables do not hold every clone; where another copy was compared, an unresolved V gene accounts for under half, and the others remain unexplained. The sample yields tens of thousands of clones; 70% to 80% were counted once. The biggest ten clones account for 7.5% of the sample. This specimen was peripheral blood, taken from a patient treated with radiotherapy plus ipilimumab. All receptors come from a human donor with non-small cell lung cancer who had stable disease on radiotherapy plus ipilimumab.

In this sample, this clone turned up a few times. The V gene is TRBV7-9, the J gene TRBJ1-1, with 9 bases matching TRBD1. V shed 5 bases, J shed 10 bases, and the junction held 8 bases outside the gene matches. The CDR3 loop spans 13 amino acids. Germline V gene sequence: CDR1 SEHNR, CDR2 FQNEAQ (reference sequence). The CDR3 coding sequence is TGTGCCAGCAGCGAGGGACAGGGCTTGGTAGCTTTCTTT. It is translated as CASSEGQGLVAFF.

The chain joins TRBV30 to TRBJ1-5; D is possibly TRBD1 (5 bases). The CDR3 sequence is 13 residues long. Trimming took 3 bases from V and 1 from J, leaving 7 bases between them. Germline V gives CDR1 GTSNPN, CDR2 SVGIG (reference sequence). CDR3 nucleotides: TGTGCCTGGAGCAAGGGGAGCAATCAGCCCCAGCATTTT. This translates into CAWSKGSNQPQHF.

The rearrangement uses TRBV7-6 and TRBJ1-1; 7 bases align to TRBD1. The CDR3 covers 15 residues. Germline CDR1 reads SGHVS; CDR2 reads FNYEAQ. V dropped 0 bases and J dropped 5; count of bases not matched to a gene: 6. The CDR3 coding sequence is TGTGCCAGCAGCTTAGCTCAGGGGGGCGAAACTGAAGCTTTCTTT. Translating it yields CASSLAQGGETEAFF.

The V and J genes are TRBV6-1 and TRBJ1-2; 9 nucleotides agree with TRBD1. This CDR3 contains 14 residues. The junction had 8 bases not matched to a gene; V was cut back by 5 bases and J by 7 bases. Per germline, CDR1 MNHNS and CDR2 SASEGT. The CDR3 DNA sequence: TGTGCCAGCAGTCCCCGGGACAGGGTCTCTGGCTACACCTTC. This encodes CASSPRDRVSGYTF.

The chain recombines TRBV9 with TRBJ2-7; TRBD1 agrees at 9 bases. CDR3 length equals 14 residues. The ends lost 3 bases at V and 5 bases at J; junction bases unmatched: 6. The V gene's germline CDR1 is SGDLS and CDR2 YYNGEE. CDR3 amino acids: CASSAPTGGNEQYF. CDR3 nucleotides: TGTGCCAGCAGCGCCCCGACAGGGGGAAACGAGCAGTACTTC. Looking up the rest from reference TRBV9 and TRBJ2-7 gives the full variable domain: DSGVTQTPKHLITATGQRVTLRCSPRSGDLSVYWYQQSLDQGLQFLIQYYNGEERAKGNILERFSAQQFPDLHSELNLSSLELGDSALYFCASSAPTGGNEQYFGPGTRLTVT.

This clone occurred a few times. V gene TRBV29-1 combines with J gene TRBJ2-3, with no clear D. Germline CDR1 is SQVTM and CDR2 is ANQGSEA. Trimming cost V 5 bases and J 4 bases, with 10 bases left between them. The CDR3 totals 12 residues. Written as DNA, the CDR3 is TGCAGCGTTCATCTTACATCAGATACGCAGTATTTT. The encoded protein is CSVHLTSDTQYF.

This rearrangement joins TRBV27 to TRBJ1-6, with a possible D match to TRBD1 (5 bases). V lost 8 bases to trimming and J lost 2 bases, with 13 bases between them. This CDR3 is built from 15 residues. Germline V gene data show CDR1 as MNHEY and CDR2 as SMNVEV (reference sequence). CDR3 bases: TGTGCCAGCCTCCCCGGAGGGGCCTATAATTCACCCCTCCACTTT. This codes for CASLPGGAYNSPLHF.

The sample holds a few counts of this clone. The V call is TRBV5-6, the J call TRBJ1-4, with D uncertain. Per germline, CDR1 SGHDT and CDR2 YYEEEE. The CDR3 contains 14 residues. Trimming took 0 bases from V and 7 from J, leaving 10 bases between them. The DNA for the CDR3 is TGTGCCAGCAGCTTGGGGGAGGCCACTGAAAAACTGTTTTTT. Encoded protein: CASSLGEATEKLFF. The full variable domain, completed using reference TRBV5-6 and TRBJ1-4, is DAGVTQSPTHLIKTRGQQVTLRCSPKSGHDTVSWYQQALGQGPQFIFQYYEEEERQRGNFPDRFSGHQFPNYSSELNVNALLLGDSALYLCASSLGEATEKLFFGSGTQLSVL.

The chain employs TRBV5-1 and TRBJ1-2; 7 bases agree with TRBD1. Per the germline V gene, CDR1 is SGHRS and CDR2 is YFSETQ. The V gene end was trimmed by 4 bases and the J gene end by 7 bases; junction bases not matched to a gene: 7. This CDR3 spans 13 amino acids. As DNA, the CDR3 is TGCGCCAGCAGCCCCACAGGGGATGGTGGCTACACCTTC. Translated: CASSPTGDGGYTF.

The J gene is TRBJ1-1, the V gene TRBV5-4; D is unclear. Trimming took off 0 bases at V and 1 base at J, with 4 bases between the two ends. The CDR3 contains 13 residues. Germline V lookup: CDR1 SGHNT, CDR2 YYREEE (reference sequence). Here the CDR3 DNA reads TGTGCCAGCAGCTTGGCCGGGAACACTGAAGCTTTCTTT. Encoded protein: CASSLAGNTEAFF.

The CDR3 nucleotides read TGTGCCAGCAGTAAAGAGATGAACACTGAAGCTTTCTTT. Translation: CASSKEMNTEAFF. The rearrangement joins TRBV6-4 to TRBJ1-1, with D unresolved. Trimming removed 5 bases from V and 0 bases from J, with 7 bases in between. This CDR3 is built from 13 residues. CDR1 is MRHNA and CDR2 is SNTAGT in the germline V gene.

A few counts support this clone. Other DNA sequences within the sample encode an identical CDR3. This chain's CDR3 is CASSQDPGGTNEKLFF. The CDR3 region has the DNA TGCGCCAGCAGCCAAGATCCCGGGGGGACTAATGAAAAACTGTTTTTT. V gene TRBV4-3 combines with J gene TRBJ1-4; perhaps TRBD1 as D (5 bases). Germline values: CDR1 LGHNA, CDR2 YSLEER. V was cut by 0 bases and J by 2 bases, with 10 bases left in between. This CDR3 has 16 residues.

A note on this clone: Other DNA sequences in this sample translate to the same CDR3. This chain links TRBV5-1 with TRBJ2-2, with unresolved D. Germline lookup yields CDR1 SGHRS and CDR2 YFSETQ. V lost 0 bases to trimming and J lost 1 base, with 4 bases between them. This CDR3 comprises 14 residues. The CDR3 spells CASSLGQNTGELFF. The CDR3 DNA sequence: TGCGCCAGCAGCTTGGGACAGAACACCGGGGAGCTGTTTTTT.

V is TRBV19 and J is TRBJ2-3, with 12 bases identical to TRBD2. V shed 5 bases, J shed 5 bases, and the junction held 8 bases outside the gene matches. Germline V gene data show CDR1 as LNHDA and CDR2 as SQIVND (reference sequence). CDR3 length: 16 amino acids. CDR3 coding DNA: TGTGCCAGTAGTCCCCTAGCGGGGGGGCGTAGAGATACGCAGTATTTT. Protein sequence: CASSPLAGGRRDTQYF.

The V gene is TRBV30, the J gene TRBJ2-6, with D perhaps assigned TRBD1 or TRBD2 (6 bases each). CDR3 size: 16 residues. The V end lost 7 bases, the J end lost 4 bases, and 20 bases lay between the germline ends. Germline V gene data show CDR1 as GTSNPN and CDR2 as SVGIG (reference sequence). CDR3 nucleotides: TGTGCCTTTTCCCCCGGGGGCGCTTCCGGGGCCAACGTCCTGACTTTC. Translation gives CAFSPGGASGANVLTF.

This rearrangement joins TRBV19 to TRBJ1-1, with D possibly matching TRBD1 (6 bases). The CDR3 runs 15 residues. The V and J ends lost 6 bases and 1 base respectively, with 15 bases between them. From germline, CDR1 is LNHDA and CDR2 SQIVND (reference sequence). CDR3 residues: CASSTGTLKNTEAFF. For the CDR3, the DNA is TGTGCCAGTAGCACCGGGACACTGAAGAACACTGAAGCTTTCTTT.

The rearrangement uses TRBV10-2 and TRBJ2-7; 7 bases are shared with TRBD1. Germline loops: CDR1 WSHSY, CDR2 SAAADI. Unmatched junction bases numbered 3, after V lost 0 bases and J lost 1 base. This CDR3 is built from 15 residues. In DNA form, the CDR3 reads TGCGCCAGCAGTGAGTCCACAGGGGCTTCCTACGAGCAGTACGTC. Translating gives CASSESTGASYEQYV.

The chain links TRBV19 to TRBJ1-2; D gene uncertain. CDR3 size: 12 residues. V lost 1 base and J lost 8, with 8 bases in between. Germline lookup yields CDR1 LNHDA and CDR2 SQIVND (reference sequence). CDR3 region: CASSIVNVGYTF. For the CDR3, the DNA is TGTGCCAGTAGTATAGTTAATGTGGGCTACACCTTC.

The chain carries TRBV7-9 and TRBJ2-5; D not resolved. CDR1 is SEHNR, CDR2 FQNEAQ, per germline (reference sequence). V shed 3 bases and J shed 3 bases, with 5 bases lying between them. This CDR3 comprises 12 residues. CDR3 in amino acids: CASSLREETQYF. CDR3 nucleotide sequence: TGTGCCAGCAGCTTGAGAGAAGAGACCCAGTACTTC. Complete variable domain (other parts from reference TRBV7-9 and TRBJ2-5): DTGVSQNPRHKITKRGQNVTFRCDPISEHNRLYWYRQTLGQGPEFLTYFQNEAQLEKSRLLSDRFSAERPKGSFSTLEIQRTEQGDSAMYLCASSLREETQYFGPGTRLLVL.

This rearrangement joins TRBV9 to TRBJ1-1; D remains ambiguous. CDR3 size: 14 residues. Germline V gene data show CDR1 as SGDLS and CDR2 as YYNGEE. The V end lost 2 bases, the J end lost 2 bases, and 10 bases lay between the germline ends. CDR3 coding DNA: TGTGCCAGCAGCGTTTCCGGGAGCAACACTGAAGCTTTCTTT. This translates into CASSVSGSNTEAFF.

The V and J genes are TRBV19 and TRBJ1-5; 12 nucleotides match TRBD1. V trimming: 4 bases; J trimming: 7 bases; junction bases outside the gene matches: 8. CDR1 is LNHDA, CDR2 SQIVND, per germline (reference sequence). This CDR3 is 16 amino acids long. Here the CDR3 DNA reads TGTGCCAGTAGTAGTACCGGGACAGGGGGCAGACAGCCCCAGCATTTT. Protein product: CASSSTGTGGRQPQHF.